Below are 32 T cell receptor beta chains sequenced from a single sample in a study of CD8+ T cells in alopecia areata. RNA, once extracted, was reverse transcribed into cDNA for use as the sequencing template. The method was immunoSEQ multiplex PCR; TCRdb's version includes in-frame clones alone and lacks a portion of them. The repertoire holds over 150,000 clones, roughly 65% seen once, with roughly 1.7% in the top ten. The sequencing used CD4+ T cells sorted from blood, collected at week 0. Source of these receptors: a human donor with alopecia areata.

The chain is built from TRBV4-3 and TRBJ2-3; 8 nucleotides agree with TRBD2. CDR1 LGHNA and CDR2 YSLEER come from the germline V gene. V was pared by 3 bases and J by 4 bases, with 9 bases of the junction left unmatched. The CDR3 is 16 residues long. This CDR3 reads CASSQLTSVGSDTQYF. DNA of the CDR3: TGCGCCAGCAGCCAGTTGACTAGCGTGGGGTCAGATACGCAGTATTTT.

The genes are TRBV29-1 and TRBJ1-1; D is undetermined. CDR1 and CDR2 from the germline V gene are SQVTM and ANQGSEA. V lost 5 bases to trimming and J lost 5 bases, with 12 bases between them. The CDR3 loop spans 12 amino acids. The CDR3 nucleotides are TGCAGCGTTCGGGAATCGGGAACTGAAGCTTTCTTT. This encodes CSVRESGTEAFF.

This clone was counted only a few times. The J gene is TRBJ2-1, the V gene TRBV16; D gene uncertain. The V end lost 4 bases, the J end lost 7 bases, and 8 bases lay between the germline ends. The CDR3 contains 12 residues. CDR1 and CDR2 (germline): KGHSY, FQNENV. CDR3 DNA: TGTGCCAGCAGCCCTGGTGGGAATGAGCAGTTCTTC. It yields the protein CASSPGGNEQFF.

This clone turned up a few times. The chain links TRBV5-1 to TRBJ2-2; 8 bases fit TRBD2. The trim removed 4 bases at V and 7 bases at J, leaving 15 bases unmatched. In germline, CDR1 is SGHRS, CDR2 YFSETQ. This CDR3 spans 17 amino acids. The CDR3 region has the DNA TGCGCCAGCAGCCGAGTCCGGGGGGGCTCGGGAGTCGGGGAGCTGTTTTTT. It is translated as CASSRVRGGSGVGELFF.

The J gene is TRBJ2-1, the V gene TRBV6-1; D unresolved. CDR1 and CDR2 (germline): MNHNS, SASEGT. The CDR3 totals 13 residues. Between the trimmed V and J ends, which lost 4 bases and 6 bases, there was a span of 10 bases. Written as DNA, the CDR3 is TGTGCCAGCAGTGGGGCGAGGACCAATGAGCAGTTCTTC. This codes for CASSGARTNEQFF.

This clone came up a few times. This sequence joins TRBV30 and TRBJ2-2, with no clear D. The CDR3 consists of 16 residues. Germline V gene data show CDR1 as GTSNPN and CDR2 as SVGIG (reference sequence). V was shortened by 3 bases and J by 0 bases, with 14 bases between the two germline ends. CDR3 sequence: CAWRGIGVANTGELFF. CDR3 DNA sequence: TGTGCCTGGAGGGGCATAGGAGTCGCGAACACCGGGGAGCTGTTTTTT.

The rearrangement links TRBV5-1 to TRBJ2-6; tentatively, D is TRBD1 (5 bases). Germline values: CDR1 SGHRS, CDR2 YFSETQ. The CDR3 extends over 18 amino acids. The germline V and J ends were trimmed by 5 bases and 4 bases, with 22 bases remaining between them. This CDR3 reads CASRFQGASFVGANVLTF. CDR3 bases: TGCGCCAGCAGATTTCAGGGTGCCTCCTTCGTCGGGGCCAACGTCCTGACTTTC. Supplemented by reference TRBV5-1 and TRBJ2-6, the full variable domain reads KAGVTQTPRYLIKTRGQQVTLSCSPISGHRSVSWYQQTPGQGLQFLFEYFSETQRNKGNFPGRFSGRQFSNSRSEMNVSTLELGDSALYLCASRFQGASFVGANVLTFGAGSRLTVL.

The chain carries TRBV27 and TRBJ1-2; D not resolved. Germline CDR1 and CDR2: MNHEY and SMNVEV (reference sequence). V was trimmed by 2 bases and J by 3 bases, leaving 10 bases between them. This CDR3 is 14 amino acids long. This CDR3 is CASSLRGIDYGYTF. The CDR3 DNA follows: TGTGCCAGCAGTTTAAGAGGTATCGACTATGGCTACACCTTC.

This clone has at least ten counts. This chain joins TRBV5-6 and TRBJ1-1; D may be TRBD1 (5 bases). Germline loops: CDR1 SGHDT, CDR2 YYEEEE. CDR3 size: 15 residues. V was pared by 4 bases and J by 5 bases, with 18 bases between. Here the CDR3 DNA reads TGTGCCAGCAGCCCCTCCGGGGGAGGCAGGACTGAAGCTTTCTTT. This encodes CASSPSGGGRTEAFF.

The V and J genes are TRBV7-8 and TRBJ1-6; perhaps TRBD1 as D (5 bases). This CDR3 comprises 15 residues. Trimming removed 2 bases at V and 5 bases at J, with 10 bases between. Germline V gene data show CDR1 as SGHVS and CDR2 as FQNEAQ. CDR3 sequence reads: CASSLLRANNSPLHF. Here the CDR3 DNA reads TGTGCCAGCAGCTTACTCAGGGCCAATAATTCACCCCTCCACTTT.

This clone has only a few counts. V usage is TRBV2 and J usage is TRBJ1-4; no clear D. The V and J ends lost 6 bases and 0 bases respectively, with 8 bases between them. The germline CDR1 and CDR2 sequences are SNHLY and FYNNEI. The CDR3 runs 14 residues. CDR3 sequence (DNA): TGTGCCAGCAGGCCCCTTGCAACTAATGAAAAACTGTTTTTT. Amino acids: CASRPLATNEKLFF.

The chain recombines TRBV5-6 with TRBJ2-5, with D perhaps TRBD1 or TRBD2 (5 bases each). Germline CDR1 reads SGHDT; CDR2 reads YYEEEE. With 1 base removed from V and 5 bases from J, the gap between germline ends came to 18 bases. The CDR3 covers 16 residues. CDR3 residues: CASSLFGDLHRETQYF. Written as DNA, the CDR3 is TGTGCCAGCAGCTTGTTTGGGGACCTACATCGGGAGACCCAGTACTTC. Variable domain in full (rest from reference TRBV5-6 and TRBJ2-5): DAGVTQSPTHLIKTRGQQVTLRCSPKSGHDTVSWYQQALGQGPQFIFQYYEEEERQRGNFPDRFSGHQFPNYSSELNVNALLLGDSALYLCASSLFGDLHRETQYFGPGTRLLVL.

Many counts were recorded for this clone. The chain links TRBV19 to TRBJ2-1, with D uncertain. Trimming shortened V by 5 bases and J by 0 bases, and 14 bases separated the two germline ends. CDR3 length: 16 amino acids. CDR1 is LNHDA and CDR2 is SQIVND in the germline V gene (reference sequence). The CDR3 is CASSVKTPSSYNEQFF. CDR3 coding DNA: TGTGCCAGTAGTGTGAAGACGCCCAGCTCCTACAATGAGCAGTTCTTC.

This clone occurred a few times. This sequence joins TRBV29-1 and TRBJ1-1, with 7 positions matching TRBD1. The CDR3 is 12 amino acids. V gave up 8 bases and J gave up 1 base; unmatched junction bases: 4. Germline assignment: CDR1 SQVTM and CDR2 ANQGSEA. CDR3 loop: CSWGQTNTEAFF. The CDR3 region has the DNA TGCAGCTGGGGACAGACGAACACTGAAGCTTTCTTT.

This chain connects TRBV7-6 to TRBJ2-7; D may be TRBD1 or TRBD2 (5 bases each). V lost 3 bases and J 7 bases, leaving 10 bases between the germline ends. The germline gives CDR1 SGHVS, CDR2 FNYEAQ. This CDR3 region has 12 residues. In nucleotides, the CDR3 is TGTGCCAGCAGCTTGGGACCCCTGGAGCAGTACTTC. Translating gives CASSLGPLEQYF.

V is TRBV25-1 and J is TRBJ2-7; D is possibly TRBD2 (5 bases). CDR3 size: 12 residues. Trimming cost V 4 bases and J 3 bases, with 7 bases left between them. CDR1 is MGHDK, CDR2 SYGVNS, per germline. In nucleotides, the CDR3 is TGTGCCAGCAGTGCCGGGGACTACGAGCAGTACTTC. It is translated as CASSAGDYEQYF.

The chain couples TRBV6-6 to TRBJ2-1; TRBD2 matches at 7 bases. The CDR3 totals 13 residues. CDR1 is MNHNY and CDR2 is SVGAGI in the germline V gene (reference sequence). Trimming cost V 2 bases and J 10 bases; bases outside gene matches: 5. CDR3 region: CASSYPPGGEQFF. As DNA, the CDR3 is TGTGCCAGCAGTTACCCTCCGGGGGGAGAGCAGTTCTTC.

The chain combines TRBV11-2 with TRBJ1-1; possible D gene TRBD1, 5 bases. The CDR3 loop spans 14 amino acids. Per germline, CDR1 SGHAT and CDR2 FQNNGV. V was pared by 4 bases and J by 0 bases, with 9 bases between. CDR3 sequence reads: CASSSSTVNTEAFF. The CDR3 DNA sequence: TGTGCCAGCAGCTCTTCGACAGTGAACACTGAAGCTTTCTTT.

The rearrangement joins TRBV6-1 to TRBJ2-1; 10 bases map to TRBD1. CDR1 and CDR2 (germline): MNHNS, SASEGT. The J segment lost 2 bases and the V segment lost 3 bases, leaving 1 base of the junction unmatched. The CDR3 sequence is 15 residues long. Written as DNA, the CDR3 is TGTGCCAGCAGTGATGGGACAGGGGCCTACAATGAGCAGTTCTTC. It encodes CASSDGTGAYNEQFF.

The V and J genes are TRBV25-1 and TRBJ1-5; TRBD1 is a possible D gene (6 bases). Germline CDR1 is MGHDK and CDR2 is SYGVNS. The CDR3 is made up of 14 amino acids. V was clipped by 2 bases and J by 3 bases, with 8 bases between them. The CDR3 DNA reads TGTGCCAGCAGTGAAACAGGGCACAATCAGCCCCAGCATTTT. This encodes CASSETGHNQPQHF.

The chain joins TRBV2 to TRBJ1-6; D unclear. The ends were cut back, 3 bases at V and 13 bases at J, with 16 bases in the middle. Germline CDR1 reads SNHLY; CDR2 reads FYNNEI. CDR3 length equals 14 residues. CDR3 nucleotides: TGTGCCAGCAGTGATACTCTAGGACTCCAGCCCCTCCACTTT. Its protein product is CASSDTLGLQPLHF. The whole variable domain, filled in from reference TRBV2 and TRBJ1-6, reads EPEVTQTPSHQVTQMGQEVILRCVPISNHLYFYWYRQILGQKVEFLVSFYNNEISEKSEIFDDQFSVERPDGSNFTLKIRSTKLEDSAMYFCASSDTLGLQPLHFGNGTRLTVT.

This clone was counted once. The CDR3 DNA sequence: TGTGCCACCAGCAGAGCGGCTAGAGATTACAATGAGCAGTTCTTC. It is translated as CATSRAARDYNEQFF. This chain links TRBV15 with TRBJ2-1; D is unresolved. The V and J ends lost 1 base and 4 bases respectively, with 11 bases between them. The V gene's germline CDR1 is LNHNV and CDR2 YYDKDF (reference sequence). CDR3 length equals 15 residues. The variable domain in full, with the rest retrieved from reference TRBV15 and TRBJ2-1, is DAMVIQNPRYQVTQFGKPVTLSCSQTLNHNVMYWYQQKSSQAPKLLFHYYDKDFNNEADTPDNFQSRRPNTSFCFLDIRSPGLGDTAMYLCATSRAARDYNEQFFGPGTRLTVL.

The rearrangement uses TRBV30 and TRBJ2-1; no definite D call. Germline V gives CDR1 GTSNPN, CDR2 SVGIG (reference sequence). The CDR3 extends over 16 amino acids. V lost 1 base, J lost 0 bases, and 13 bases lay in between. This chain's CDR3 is CAWSALTHSSYNEQFF. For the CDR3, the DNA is TGTGCCTGGAGTGCTTTGACCCACTCCTCCTACAATGAGCAGTTCTTC.

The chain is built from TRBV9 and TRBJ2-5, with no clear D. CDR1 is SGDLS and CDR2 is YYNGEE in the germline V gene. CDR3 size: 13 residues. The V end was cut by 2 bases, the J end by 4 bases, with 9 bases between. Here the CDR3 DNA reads TGTGCCAGCAGCGTTCCCAATCCAGAGACCCAGTACTTC. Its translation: CASSVPNPETQYF.

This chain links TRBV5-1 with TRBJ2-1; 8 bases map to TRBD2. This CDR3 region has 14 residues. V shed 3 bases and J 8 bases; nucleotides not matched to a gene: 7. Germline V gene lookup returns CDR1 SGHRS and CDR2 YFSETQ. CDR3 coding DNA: TGCGCCAGCAGCTCCGGGACTAGTTCCTATGAGCAGTTCTTC. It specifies CASSSGTSSYEQFF.

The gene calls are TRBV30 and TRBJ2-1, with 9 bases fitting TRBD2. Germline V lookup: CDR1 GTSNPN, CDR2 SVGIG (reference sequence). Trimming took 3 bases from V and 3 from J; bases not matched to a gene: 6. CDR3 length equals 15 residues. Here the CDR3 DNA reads TGTGCCTGGAGCGGTTTAGCGGGGGACTACAATGAGCAGTTCTTC. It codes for CAWSGLAGDYNEQFF.

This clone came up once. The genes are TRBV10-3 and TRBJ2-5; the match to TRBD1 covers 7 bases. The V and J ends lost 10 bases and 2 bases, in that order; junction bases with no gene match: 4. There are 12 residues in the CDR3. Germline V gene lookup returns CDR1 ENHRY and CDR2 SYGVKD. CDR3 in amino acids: CATTGEQETQYF. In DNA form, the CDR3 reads TGTGCCACAACAGGGGAACAAGAGACCCAGTACTTC.

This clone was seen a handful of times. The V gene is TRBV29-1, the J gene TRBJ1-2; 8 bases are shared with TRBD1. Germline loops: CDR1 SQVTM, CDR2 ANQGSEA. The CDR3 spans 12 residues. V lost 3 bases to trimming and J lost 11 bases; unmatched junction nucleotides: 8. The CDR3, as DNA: TGCAGCGTTGAGACAGGGGCCGACCTTTACACCTTC. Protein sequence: CSVETGADLYTF. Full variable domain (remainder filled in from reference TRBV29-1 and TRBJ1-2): SAVISQKPSRDICQRGTSLTIQCQVDSQVTMMFWYRQQPGQSLTLIATANQGSEATYESGFVIDKFPISRPNLTFSTLTVSNMSPEDSSIYLCSVETGADLYTFGSGTRLTVV.

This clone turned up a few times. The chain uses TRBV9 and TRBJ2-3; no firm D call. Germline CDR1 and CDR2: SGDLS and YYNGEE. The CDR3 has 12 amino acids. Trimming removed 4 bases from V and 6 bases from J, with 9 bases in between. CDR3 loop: CASSIRMDTQYF. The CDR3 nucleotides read TGTGCCAGCAGCATTAGGATGGATACGCAGTATTTT.

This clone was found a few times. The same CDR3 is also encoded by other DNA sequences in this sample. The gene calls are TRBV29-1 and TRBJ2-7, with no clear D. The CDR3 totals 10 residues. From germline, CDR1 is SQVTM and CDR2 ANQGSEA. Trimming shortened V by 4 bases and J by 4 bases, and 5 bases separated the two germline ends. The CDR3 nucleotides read TGCAGCGTTGGAGAATACGAGCAGTACTTC. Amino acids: CSVGEYEQYF.

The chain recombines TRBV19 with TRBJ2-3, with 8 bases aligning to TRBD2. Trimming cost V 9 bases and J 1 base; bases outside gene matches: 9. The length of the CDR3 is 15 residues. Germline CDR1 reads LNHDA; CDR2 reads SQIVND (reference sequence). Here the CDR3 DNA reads TGTGCCAGCTCCTCGGGAGGGATTGGCACAGATACGCAGTATTTT. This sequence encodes CASSSGGIGTDTQYF.

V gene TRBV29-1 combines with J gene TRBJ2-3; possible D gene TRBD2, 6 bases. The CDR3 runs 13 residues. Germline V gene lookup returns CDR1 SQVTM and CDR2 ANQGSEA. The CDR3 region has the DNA TGCAGTTTGGAGGGCCAATACACAGATACGCAGTATTTT. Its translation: CSLEGQYTDTQYF.